The entry below gives a single T cell receptor (beta chain) sequence along with its context. What it recognizes is unknown. The use of a sample-barcoded 5' primer and a J-beta primer mix characterized a second PCR of 7 to 11 cycles. Each sample yielded at least 3 million CDR3-containing paired-end reads. TCRdb recomputed calls from the 5' RACE reads with MiXCR, one row per CDR3 protein. The table lists 600,000 to 800,000 distinct CDR3 sequences, under 25% of them singletons, with roughly 3.4% in the top ten. This sample stems from a study of blood T cells in healthy people across ages. Regarding the study as a whole: With donor CMV status unknown, expanded clonotype changes were possibly confounded.

Germline lookup yields CDR1 MDHEN and CDR2 SYDVKM. The CDR3 totals 13 residues. V was trimmed by 5 bases and J by 4 bases, leaving 9 bases between them. The sequence was obtained from a man aged 70 or older in good health. The sample consisted of blood. The chain uses TRBV28 and TRBJ1-5; no firm D call. CDR3 bases: TGTGCCAGCAGTCTCAGTTTGAATCAGCCCCAGCATTTT. The encoded protein is CASSLSLNQPQHF.